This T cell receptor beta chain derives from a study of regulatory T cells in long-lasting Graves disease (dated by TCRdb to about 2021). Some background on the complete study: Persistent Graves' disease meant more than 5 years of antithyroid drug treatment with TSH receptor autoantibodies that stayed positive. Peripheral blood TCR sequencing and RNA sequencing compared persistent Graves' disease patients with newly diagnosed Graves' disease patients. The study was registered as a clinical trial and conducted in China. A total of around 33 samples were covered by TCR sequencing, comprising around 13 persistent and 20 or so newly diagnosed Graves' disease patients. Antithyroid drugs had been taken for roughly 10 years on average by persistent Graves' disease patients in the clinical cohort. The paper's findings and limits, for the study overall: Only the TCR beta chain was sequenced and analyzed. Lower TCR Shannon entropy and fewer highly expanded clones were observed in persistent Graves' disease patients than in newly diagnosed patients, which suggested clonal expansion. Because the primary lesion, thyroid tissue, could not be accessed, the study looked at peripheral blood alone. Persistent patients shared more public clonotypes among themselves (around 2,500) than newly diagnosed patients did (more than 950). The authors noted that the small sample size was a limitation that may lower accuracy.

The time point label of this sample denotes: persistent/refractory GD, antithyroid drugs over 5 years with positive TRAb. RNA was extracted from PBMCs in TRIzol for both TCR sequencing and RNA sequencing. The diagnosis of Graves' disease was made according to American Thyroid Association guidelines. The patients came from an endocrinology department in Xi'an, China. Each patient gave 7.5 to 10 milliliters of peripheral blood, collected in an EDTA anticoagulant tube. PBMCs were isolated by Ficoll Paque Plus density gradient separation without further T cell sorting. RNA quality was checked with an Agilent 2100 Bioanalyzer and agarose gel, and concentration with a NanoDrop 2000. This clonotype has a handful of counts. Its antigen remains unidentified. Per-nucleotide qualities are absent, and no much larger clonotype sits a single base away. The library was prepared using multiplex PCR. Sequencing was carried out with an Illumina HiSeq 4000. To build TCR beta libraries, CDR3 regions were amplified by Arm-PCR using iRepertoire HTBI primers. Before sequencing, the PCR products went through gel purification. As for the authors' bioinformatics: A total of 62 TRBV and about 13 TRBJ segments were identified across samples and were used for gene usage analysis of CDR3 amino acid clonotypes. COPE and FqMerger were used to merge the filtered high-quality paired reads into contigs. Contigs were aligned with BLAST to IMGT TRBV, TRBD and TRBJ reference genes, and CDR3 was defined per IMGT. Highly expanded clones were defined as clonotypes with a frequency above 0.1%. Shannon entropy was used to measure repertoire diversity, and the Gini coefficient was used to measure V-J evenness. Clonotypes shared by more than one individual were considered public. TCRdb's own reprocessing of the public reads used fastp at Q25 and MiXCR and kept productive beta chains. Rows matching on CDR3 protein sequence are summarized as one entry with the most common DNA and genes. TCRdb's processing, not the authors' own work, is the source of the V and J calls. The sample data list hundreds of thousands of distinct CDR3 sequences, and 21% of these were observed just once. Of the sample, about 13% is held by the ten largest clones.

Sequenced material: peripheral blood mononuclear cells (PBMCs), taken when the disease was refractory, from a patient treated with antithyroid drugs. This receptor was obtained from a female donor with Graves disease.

The CDR3 corresponds to CASSLEDVMGTQYF. The DNA sequence follows: TGTGCCAGCAGCTTAGAAGACGTCATGGGGACCCAGTACTTC. The rearrangement combines TRBV7-6 with TRBJ2-5; the D gene assignment is ambiguous. Cut back by 1 base and 7 bases, the V and J ends lie 13 bases apart. The germline V gene provides CDR1 SGHVS and CDR2 FNYEAQ. Including cysteine and phenylalanine, the CDR3 has 14 amino acids. Only the CDR3 part of the read is kept: 42 bases, read in frame from the first base.